What follows is one T cell receptor (beta chain) and its context. Its antigen is not identified. This specimen includes other DNA sequences encoding the same CDR3. The sample belongs to a study of shared clonotypes between healthy human individuals. Study findings and constraints: Shared clonotypes: approximately 4.5% naive CD4, about 3.3% naive CD8, around 2.2% memory CD4, about 0.4% memory CD8. Sampling used blood alone; tissue repertoires probably differ. All-four-donor shared clonotypes had higher generation probabilities than non-shared clonotypes did.

The CDR3 consists of 14 residues. V was pared by 2 bases and J by 4 bases, with 2 bases of the junction left unmatched. The germline V gene encodes CDR1 MNHEY and CDR2 SMNVEV (reference sequence). It was CD45RO-negative cells, positively selected for CCR7, that made up naive CD8 cells, with terminally differentiated effector memory CD45RA+ cells excluded. Sequenced by immunoSEQ multiplex PCR; TCRdb stores in-frame clones only, minus some. This table has around 2,000,000 clones, roughly 95% appearing once. This receptor was taken from a man aged 18 to 29 in good health. The sequencing input was naive CD8+ T cells sorted from blood. The V gene is TRBV27, the J gene TRBJ2-7; 10 bases line up with TRBD1. The CDR3 DNA reads as TGTGCCAGCAGTTTAGGGACAGGGGTTTACGAGCAGTACTTC. Its translation: CASSLGTGVYEQYF.